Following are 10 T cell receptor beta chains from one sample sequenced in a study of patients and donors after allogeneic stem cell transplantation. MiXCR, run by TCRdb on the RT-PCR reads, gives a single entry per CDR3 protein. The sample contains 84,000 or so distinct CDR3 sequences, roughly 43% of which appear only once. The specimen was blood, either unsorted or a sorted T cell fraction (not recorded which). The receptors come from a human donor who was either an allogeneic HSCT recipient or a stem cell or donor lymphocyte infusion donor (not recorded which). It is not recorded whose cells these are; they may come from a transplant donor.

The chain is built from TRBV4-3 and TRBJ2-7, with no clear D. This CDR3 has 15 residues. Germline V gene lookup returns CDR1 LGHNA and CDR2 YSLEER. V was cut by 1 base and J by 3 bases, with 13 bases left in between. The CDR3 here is CASSQGRGHNYEQYF. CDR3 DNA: TGCGCCAGCAGCCAAGGAAGAGGTCATAACTACGAGCAGTACTTC.

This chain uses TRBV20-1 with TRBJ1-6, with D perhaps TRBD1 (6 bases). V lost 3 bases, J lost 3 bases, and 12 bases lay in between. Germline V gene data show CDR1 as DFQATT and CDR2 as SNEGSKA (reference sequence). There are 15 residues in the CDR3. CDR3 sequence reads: CSASIRDNYNSPLHF. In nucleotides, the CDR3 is TGCAGTGCTAGCATCCGGGACAACTATAATTCACCCCTCCACTTT.

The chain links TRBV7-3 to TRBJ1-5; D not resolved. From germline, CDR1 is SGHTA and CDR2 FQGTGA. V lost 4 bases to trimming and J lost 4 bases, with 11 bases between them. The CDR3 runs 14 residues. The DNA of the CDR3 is TGTGCCAGCAGCTGGGCCGGTTTGAATCAGCCCCAGCATTTT. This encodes CASSWAGLNQPQHF.

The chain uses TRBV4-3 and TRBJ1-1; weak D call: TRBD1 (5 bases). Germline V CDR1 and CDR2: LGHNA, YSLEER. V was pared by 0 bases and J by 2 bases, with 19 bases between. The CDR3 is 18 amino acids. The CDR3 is CASSQDRERWGSNTEAFF. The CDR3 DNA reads TGCGCCAGCAGCCAAGATCGTGAACGGTGGGGGTCTAACACTGAAGCTTTCTTT.

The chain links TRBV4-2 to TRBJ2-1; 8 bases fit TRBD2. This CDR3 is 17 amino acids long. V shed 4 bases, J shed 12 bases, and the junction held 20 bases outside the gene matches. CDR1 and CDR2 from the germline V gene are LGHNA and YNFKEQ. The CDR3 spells CASSPLPYTAGVIVQFF. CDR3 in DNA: TGTGCCAGCAGCCCACTACCGTATACAGCGGGAGTAATAGTGCAGTTCTTC.

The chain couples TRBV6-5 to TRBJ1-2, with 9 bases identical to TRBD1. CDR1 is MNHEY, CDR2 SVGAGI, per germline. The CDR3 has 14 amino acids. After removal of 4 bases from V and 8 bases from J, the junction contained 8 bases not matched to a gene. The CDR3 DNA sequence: TGTGCCAGCAGTTCAACGGGACAGGGAAGCGGCTACACCTTC. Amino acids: CASSSTGQGSGYTF.

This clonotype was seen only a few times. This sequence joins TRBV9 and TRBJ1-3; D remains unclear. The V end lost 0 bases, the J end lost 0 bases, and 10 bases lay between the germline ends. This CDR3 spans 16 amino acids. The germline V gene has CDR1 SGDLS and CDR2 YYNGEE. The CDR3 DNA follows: TGTGCCAGCAGCGTAGTAGGTCACTCCTCTGGAAACACCATATATTTT. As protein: CASSVVGHSSGNTIYF.

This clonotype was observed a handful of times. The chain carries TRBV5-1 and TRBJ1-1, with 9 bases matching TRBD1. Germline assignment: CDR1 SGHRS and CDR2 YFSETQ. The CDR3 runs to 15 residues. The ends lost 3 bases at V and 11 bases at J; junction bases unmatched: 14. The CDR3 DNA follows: TGCGCCAGCAGCTCCAACCCGGGACAGGGAGTAACGGCTTTCTTT. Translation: CASSSNPGQGVTAFF. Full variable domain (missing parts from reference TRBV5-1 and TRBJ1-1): KAGVTQTPRYLIKTRGQQVTLSCSPISGHRSVSWYQQTPGQGLQFLFEYFSETQRNKGNFPGRFSGRQFSNSRSEMNVSTLELGDSALYLCASSSNPGQGVTAFFGQGTRLTVV.

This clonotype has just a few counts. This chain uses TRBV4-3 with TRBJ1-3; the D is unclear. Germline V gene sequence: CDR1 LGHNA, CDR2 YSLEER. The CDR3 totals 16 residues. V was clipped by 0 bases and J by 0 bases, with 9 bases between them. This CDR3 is CASSQDNGISGNTIYF. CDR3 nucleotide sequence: TGCGCCAGCAGCCAAGATAACGGAATCTCTGGAAACACCATATATTTT.

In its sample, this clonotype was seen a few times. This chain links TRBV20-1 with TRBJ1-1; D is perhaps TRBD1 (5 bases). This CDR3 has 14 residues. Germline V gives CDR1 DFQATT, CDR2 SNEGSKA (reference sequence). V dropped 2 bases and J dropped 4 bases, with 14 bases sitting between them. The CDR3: CSARHGTVGTEAFF. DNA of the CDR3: TGCAGTGCTAGACACGGGACGGTCGGCACTGAAGCTTTCTTT.